This entry describes one T cell receptor beta chain. The target antigen is unknown. The missing conserved phenylalanine or tryptophan at the end of this CDR3 makes a read error likely. No DNA is shown, since the ends of the CDR3 on it are uncertain; the CDR3 is the one TCRdb lists. The germline V gene encodes CDR1 SNHLY and CDR2 FYNNEI. The CDR3 extends over 10 residues, inclusive of both ends. Sequencing used immunoSEQ multiplex PCR; TCRdb keeps in-frame clones, though not all of them. The table has under 170,000 clones, roughly 90% seen once. This sample stems from a study of T cell responses to AZD1222 COVID-19 vaccine. Study results and limitations: Unmutated variant regions reportedly attract nearly half of all spike-specific TCRs. After two AZD1222 doses, spike-specific TCR breadth and depth rose versus day 0.

The sequencing here drew on peripheral blood, taken 28 days after the second AZD1222 dose. The sequence derives from an adult who received the AZD1222 COVID-19 vaccine. This chain uses TRBV2 with TRBJ2-3; TRBD1 is taken as the D call from the table, unchecked against the DNA. The CDR3 spells CASSDYFYRV.